The 9 T cell receptor beta chains below were found in one sample sequenced in a study of beta chain features in type 1 diabetes. No antigen is known for these receptors. Findings and limits, study-wide: Type 1 diabetes patients had TCRB CDR3s that were shorter (moderately but significantly so) in all four CD4+ subsets.

The investigators reverse transcribed all of the isolated RNA, so they sequenced expressed TCRB transcripts. Sequencing was performed with immunoSEQ multiplex PCR; in TCRdb, only in-frame clones are kept and a portion is missing. There are hundreds of thousands of clones in the sample; around an eighth occur only once, and 0.02% to 0.025% lies in the top ten. The sequenced material came from naive CD4+ T cells from blood. The origin of the receptors is a man aged 18 to 30 with type 1 diabetes.

In this sample, this clone turned up a few times. The chain uses TRBV7-9 and TRBJ2-1; D might be TRBD2 (6 bases). This CDR3 region has 13 residues. Germline CDR1 SEHNR, CDR2 FQNEAQ (reference sequence). V lost 0 bases, J lost 15 bases, and 15 bases lay in between. CDR3 amino acids: CASSLALASEGFF. CDR3 bases: TGTGCCAGCAGCTTAGCGCTGGCTAGCGAGGGGTTCTTC.

V and J are TRBV6-5 and TRBJ1-1; no reliable D call. The CDR3 extends over 11 amino acids. From germline, CDR1 is MNHEY and CDR2 SVGAGI. The V end was cut by 6 bases, the J end by 1 base, with 3 bases between. The CDR3 DNA sequence: TGTGCCAGCAGGAAGAACACTGAAGCTTTCTTT. Amino acids: CASRKNTEAFF.

This clone was picked up a small number of times. The CDR3 sequence is CAVRGAPSYEQYF. Written as DNA, the CDR3 is TGTGCCGTACGGGGGGCCCCCTCCTACGAGCAGTACTTC. The chain is built from TRBV10-3 and TRBJ2-7, with a tentative D call TRBD2 (7 bases). The V gene's germline CDR1 is ENHRY and CDR2 SYGVKD. This CDR3 is 13 amino acids long. Trimming took off 11 bases at V and 0 bases at J, with 14 bases between the two ends.

V usage is TRBV19 and J usage is TRBJ2-7, with 7 bases aligning to TRBD2. Germline CDR1 and CDR2: LNHDA and SQIVND (reference sequence). The V gene end was trimmed by 3 bases and the J gene end by 3 bases; junction bases not matched to a gene: 8. The CDR3 totals 15 residues. As DNA, the CDR3 is TGTGCCAGTAGTATGGGACCGCCGGGGGGCTACGAGCAGTACTTC. It specifies CASSMGPPGGYEQYF.

In this sample, this clone turned up a few times. The chain recombines TRBV19 with TRBJ1-2; D not resolved. Trimming cost V 4 bases and J 5 bases, with 14 bases left between them. CDR3 length: 14 residues. The germline gives CDR1 LNHDA, CDR2 SQIVND (reference sequence). CDR3 DNA sequence: TGTGCCAGTAGTACCGTAGACTCGAGGTATGGCTACACCTTC. Protein sequence: CASSTVDSRYGYTF.

This clone was counted a few times. Other DNA sequences of this sample code for an identical CDR3. The chain couples TRBV6-5 to TRBJ1-5; D remains ambiguous. Germline lookup yields CDR1 MNHEY and CDR2 SVGAGI. Trimming took off 0 bases at V and 6 bases at J, with 6 bases between the two ends. This CDR3 region has 13 residues. The CDR3 bases are TGTGCCAGCAGTTACTCGAAGGGTCAGCCCCAGCATTTT. The encoded protein is CASSYSKGQPQHF.

This clone was detected a few times. This chain uses TRBV13 with TRBJ2-1, with a possible D match to TRBD1 (7 bases). Trimming took 1 base from V and 4 from J, leaving 14 bases between them. The germline V gene has CDR1 PRHDT and CDR2 FYEKMQ (reference sequence). This CDR3 contains 16 residues. For the CDR3, the DNA is TGTGCCAGCAGCTTAGCGACAGGGACTTCTTACAATGAGCAGTTCTTC. It encodes CASSLATGTSYNEQFF.

This clone was picked up a small number of times. This rearrangement joins TRBV23-1 to TRBJ1-4; TRBD1 agrees at 7 bases. TRBV23-1 is sorted into the ORF group, with uncertain function. The trim removed 4 bases at V and 7 bases at J, leaving 18 bases unmatched. The CDR3 runs 18 residues. The DNA for the CDR3 is TGCGCCAGCAGTCTCAATGACAACGGACAGGCTCCATTTGAAAAACTGTTTTTT. It codes for CASSLNDNGQAPFEKLFF.

This sequence joins TRBV4-1 and TRBJ2-5, with TRBD2 matching over 8 bases. In germline, CDR1 is MGHRA, CDR2 YSYEKL. This CDR3 region has 17 residues. V shed 5 bases and J 2 bases; nucleotides not matched to a gene: 13. CDR3 sequence: CASSSRGSGVPQETQYF. CDR3 bases: TGCGCCAGCAGCTCCCGAGGTAGCGGGGTCCCTCAAGAGACCCAGTACTTC.